The entry below describes one TCR beta chain. This entry comes from a study of shared T cell receptors in the human thymus. Sequenced by immunoSEQ multiplex PCR; TCRdb stores in-frame clones only, minus some. This sample has approximately 660,000 clones, with approximately 90% found just once. CDR1 is LNHDA and CDR2 is SQIVND in the germline V gene (reference sequence). This CDR3 spans 12 amino acids. The V and J ends lost 3 bases and 6 bases respectively, with 9 bases between them. This same sample was also taken into another study, of human thymus T cells. As that study records: Resections from corrective heart surgery supplied the thymus tissue. Thymic as well as blood repertoires seemed to favor certain V and J genes unevenly. Thymic repertoires of unrelated individuals were reported in related research to overlap highly.

The sample taken for sequencing was thymocytes. V gene TRBV19 combines with J gene TRBJ2-7; possibly TRBD2 for D (5 bases). This sequence originates from a boy in the first two years of life with a congenital heart defect. The CDR3 reads CASSIPRGEQYF. The CDR3 nucleotides are TGTGCCAGTAGTATCCCCCGGGGCGAGCAGTACTTC.